The present T cell receptor (beta chain) was sequenced within a study of post-analysis software for immune sequencing data. In regard to this clonotype: Its target is unknown.

Study-wide results and caveats: With F measure, samples from one preparation batch clustered together strongly. Patients had higher frequencies than controls of roughly 5 TRBV segments, including TRBV5-6, TRBV5-1 and TRBV20-1.

Germline V gene lookup returns CDR1 DFQATT and CDR2 SNEGSKA (reference sequence). Trimming stripped 1 base from V and 1 base from J, with 10 bases between. This CDR3 comprises 14 residues. Unique molecular identifiers tagged the TCR beta cDNA libraries. TCRdb passed the PCR reads through MiXCR, listing each CDR3 protein once. Of about 460,000 distinct CDR3 sequences listed, around 40% were seen once; the top ten hold 9.5% to 13%. The sequence derives from a girl aged 5-17 years with multiple sclerosis. This chain uses TRBV20-1 with TRBJ1-2; no clear D. Sequencing was performed on blood. The CDR3 DNA sequence: TGCAGTGCTAGAGCACCGCTAGGTAACTATGGCTACACCTTC. Protein sequence: CSARAPLGNYGYTF.